The sequence of this T cell receptor beta chain was determined in a study of T-cell memory formation after mild COVID-19. Findings of the study overall: Clones shrinking between day 15 and 85 showed a balanced CD4/CD8 split, and those that grew later tilted toward CD4+. There were some responding clones in pre-infection memory, which suggested that cross-reactive memory had joined.

There are 12 residues in the CDR3. The V end lost 0 bases, the J end lost 10 bases, and 8 bases lay between the germline ends. Per the germline V gene, CDR1 is SGHRS and CDR2 is YFSETQ. 5'RACE, which relied on constant-segment primers, yielded TCR alpha and TCR beta cDNA libraries carrying sample barcodes and UMIs. TCRdb reanalysed the 5' RACE reads using MiXCR and keeps one entry per CDR3 protein. This sample has some 410,000 distinct CDR3 sequences; under 25% occur once, and the top ten carry about 12%. Of note for this clonotype: The antigen is unknown.

The sequenced sample was PBMCs or a T cell subset sorted from them (not recorded which). V is TRBV5-1 and J is TRBJ2-1; D is undetermined. The clonotype originates from an adult woman who had mild COVID-19 (a few samples of this study predate the infection). Cell type and time point are not known. In DNA, the CDR3 is TGCGCCAGCAGCTTGGCTCAGAGGGAGCAGTTCTTC. Protein: CASSLAQREQFF. The complete variable domain, with remaining parts taken from reference TRBV5-1 and TRBJ2-1, reads KAGVTQTPRYLIKTRGQQVTLSCSPISGHRSVSWYQQTPGQGLQFLFEYFSETQRNKGNFPGRFSGRQFSNSRSEMNVSTLELGDSALYLCASSLAQREQFFGPGTRLTVL.